A single sample is the source of the 26 T cell receptor beta chains below, sequenced in a study of cytomegalovirus exposure and HLA in healthy donors. The PCR contained 60 Vbeta and 13 Jbeta primers. TCRdb's table, derived via immunoSEQ multiplex PCR, lists solely in-frame clones and lacks some. The table lists around 130,000 clones, around 77% of them singletons. Sequenced sample: PBMCs. Every receptor here comes from a man aged 50 to 60 in good health and CMV-seronegative.

The genes are TRBV11-2 and TRBJ2-5, with a weak D call TRBD2 (6 bases). The V gene lost 5 bases and the J gene lost 4 bases, with 11 bases spanning the gap. CDR3 length: 13 residues. Germline V gene lookup returns CDR1 SGHAT and CDR2 FQNNGV. The DNA for the CDR3 is TGTGCCAGCAGCAACTTGGGGGGAGAGACCCAGTACTTC. Translating it yields CASSNLGGETQYF.

DNA of the CDR3: TGTGCCAGCAGCTTAAATCCCCTACAGGGTCCCGGGGAGCTGTTTTTT. Protein product: CASSLNPLQGPGELFF. The V call is TRBV7-3, the J call TRBJ2-2, with TRBD1 as a possible D gene (6 bases). This CDR3 is built from 16 residues. With 1 base removed from V and 6 bases from J, the gap between germline ends came to 15 bases. From germline, CDR1 is SGHTA and CDR2 FQGTGA.

The rearrangement uses TRBV6-6 and TRBJ2-7; the D gene is possibly TRBD1 (6 bases). Germline V CDR1 and CDR2: MNHNY, SVGAGI (reference sequence). V was shortened by 7 bases and J by 7 bases, with 17 bases between the two germline ends. This CDR3 region has 13 residues. The CDR3 region has the DNA TGTGCCAGCACCGCAGGGGCCCGGAGGGAGCAGTACTTC. This gives the protein CASTAGARREQYF.

Concerning this clone itself: This specimen includes other DNA sequences encoding the same CDR3. This sequence joins TRBV28 and TRBJ2-3, with 7 bases lining up with TRBD1. The CDR3 length is 14 residues. V lost 3 bases to trimming and J lost 1 base; unmatched junction nucleotides: 1. Per the germline V gene, CDR1 is MDHEN and CDR2 is SYDVKM. The CDR3 sequence is CASSFRGRTDTQYF. The CDR3 bases are TGTGCCAGCAGTTTTAGGGGGCGCACAGATACGCAGTATTTT.

The chain joins TRBV27 to TRBJ2-5; the D gene is possibly TRBD1 (6 bases). The germline V gene has CDR1 MNHEY and CDR2 SMNVEV (reference sequence). The length of the CDR3 is 13 residues. Trimming removed 5 bases at V and 1 base at J, with 8 bases between. CDR3 nucleotide sequence: TGTGCCAGCAGTATGGACAGCCAAGAGACCCAGTACTTC. It yields the protein CASSMDSQETQYF.

This sequence joins TRBV4-1 and TRBJ2-7; the D gene is possibly TRBD2 (6 bases). V lost 1 base and J lost 9, with 16 bases in between. The germline V gene encodes CDR1 MGHRA and CDR2 YSYEKL. The CDR3 spans 14 residues. CDR3 nucleotides: TGCGCCAGCAGCCAAGCATCCCCGGGAGCAGTGCAGTACTTC. Translating gives CASSQASPGAVQYF.

The chain carries TRBV7-9 and TRBJ2-3; D is perhaps TRBD2 (5 bases). Trimming removed 2 bases at V and 2 bases at J, with 14 bases between. CDR1 is SEHNR and CDR2 is FQNEAQ in the germline V gene (reference sequence). The CDR3 spans 16 residues. In DNA, the CDR3 is TGTGCCAGCAGCTTATGGCTAGCCGAACCCACAGATACGCAGTATTTT. This gives the protein CASSLWLAEPTDTQYF.

J is TRBJ1-2 and V is TRBV5-4; a possible D gene is TRBD1 (6 bases). The germline V and J ends were trimmed by 0 bases and 6 bases, with 9 bases remaining between them. The CDR3 contains 13 residues. Germline V gene sequence: CDR1 SGHNT, CDR2 YYREEE (reference sequence). CDR3 protein: CASSLVTGDGYTF. The CDR3 nucleotides are TGTGCCAGCAGCTTGGTGACAGGAGATGGCTACACCTTC. The full variable domain, with the rest looked up from reference TRBV5-4 and TRBJ1-2, is ETGVTQSPTHLIKTRGQQVTLRCSSQSGHNTVSWYQQALGQGPQFIFQYYREEENGRGNFPPRFSGLQFPNYSSELNVNALELDDSALYLCASSLVTGDGYTFGSGTRLTVV.

V and J are TRBV25-1 and TRBJ2-7, with TRBD1 as a possible D gene (7 bases). V lost 3 bases and J lost 3, with 24 bases in between. Germline lookup yields CDR1 MGHDK and CDR2 SYGVNS. CDR3 size: 18 residues. The chain's CDR3 is CASSDFLSGAGGSYEQYF. The DNA of the CDR3 is TGTGCCAGCAGTGATTTTCTTAGCGGTGCAGGGGGTAGCTACGAGCAGTACTTC.

The V and J genes are TRBV29-1 and TRBJ1-3; D unresolved. The CDR3 extends over 16 amino acids. V dropped 0 bases and J dropped 1 base, with 13 bases sitting between them. The germline gives CDR1 SQVTM, CDR2 ANQGSEA. This CDR3 is CSVEDYTRESGNTIYF. CDR3 nucleotide sequence: TGCAGCGTTGAAGATTATACGAGGGAATCTGGAAACACCATATATTTT.

The chain combines TRBV6-5 with TRBJ1-2; possibly TRBD1 for D (6 bases). V shed 0 bases and J shed 7 bases, with 12 bases lying between them. This CDR3 is built from 14 residues. From germline, CDR1 is MNHEY and CDR2 SVGAGI. Here the CDR3 reads CASSYSREGGGYTF. The CDR3 DNA reads as TGTGCCAGCAGTTACTCGAGGGAGGGGGGTGGCTACACCTTC.

V gene TRBV9 combines with J gene TRBJ2-7; 9 bases match TRBD2. This CDR3 has 15 amino acids. The V gene's germline CDR1 is SGDLS and CDR2 YYNGEE. Trimming at V came to 4 bases and at J to 5 bases, leaving 10 bases not matched to a gene. DNA for the CDR3: TGTGCCAGCAGCAGAGGGGCGGGAGGGGCCCACGAGCAGTACTTC. It is translated as CASSRGAGGAHEQYF.

V and J are TRBV6-4 and TRBJ2-1; TRBD2 matches at 8 bases. This CDR3 has 16 residues. Germline V gives CDR1 MRHNA, CDR2 SNTAGT. V was clipped by 0 bases and J by 7 bases; unmatched bases: 8. CDR3 amino acids: CASSDSKASGRNEQFF. In nucleotides, the CDR3 is TGTGCCAGCAGTGACTCGAAAGCCAGCGGGAGAAATGAGCAGTTCTTC.

The rearrangement joins TRBV11-3 to TRBJ2-5; TRBD2 aligns across 10 bases. The CDR3 consists of 15 residues. Germline assignment: CDR1 SGHNT and CDR2 YENEEA. Germline trimming cut 5 bases from V and 3 bases from J; bases unmatched to any gene: 6. CDR3 bases: TGTGCCAGCAGCGTAGGACTAGCGGAAAAAGAGACCCAGTACTTC. This translates into CASSVGLAEKETQYF.

In its sample, this clone was seen once. The chain recombines TRBV30 with TRBJ2-1; a weak D match, TRBD2 (5 bases). CDR1 GTSNPN and CDR2 SVGIG come from the germline V gene (reference sequence). Between the trimmed V and J ends, which lost 4 bases and 5 bases, there was a span of 9 bases. The CDR3 length is 12 residues. The CDR3 DNA sequence: TGTGCCTGGACCCGAGGGAACAATGAGCAGTTCTTC. This sequence encodes CAWTRGNNEQFF.

This chain uses TRBV18 with TRBJ1-5, with TRBD1 matching over 8 bases. The length of the CDR3 is 14 residues. Trimming cost V 3 bases and J 4 bases; bases outside gene matches: 2. In germline, CDR1 is KGHSH, CDR2 LQKENI. The CDR3 reads CASSPTGENQPQHF. In DNA, the CDR3 is TGTGCCAGCTCACCGACAGGGGAAAATCAGCCCCAGCATTTT.

The gene calls are TRBV5-1 and TRBJ2-3, with D possibly matching TRBD1 (6 bases). Looked up from germline, CDR1 is SGHRS and CDR2 is YFSETQ. The CDR3 loop spans 16 amino acids. The V end lost 0 bases, the J end lost 4 bases, and 15 bases lay between the germline ends. CDR3 residues: CASSLGATGRSDTQYF. The DNA for the CDR3 is TGCGCCAGCAGCTTGGGCGCCACAGGGAGATCAGATACGCAGTATTTT.

V gene TRBV7-2 combines with J gene TRBJ2-1; 9 bases map to TRBD2. CDR1 is SGHTA and CDR2 is FQGNSA in the germline V gene. The CDR3 runs to 15 residues. The V segment lost 1 base and the J segment 10 bases; nucleotides outside the gene matches: 8. CDR3: CASSLGVAGVREQFF. CDR3 in DNA: TGTGCCAGCAGCTTAGGGGTAGCGGGAGTTCGAGAGCAGTTCTTC.

The sample holds one count of this clone. The chain couples TRBV10-3 to TRBJ2-5; the D is unclear. The CDR3 consists of 12 residues. CDR1 is ENHRY, CDR2 SYGVKD, per germline. V lost 1 base and J 4 bases, leaving 4 bases between the germline ends. The CDR3 protein is CAISEFRETQYF. CDR3 DNA: TGTGCCATCAGTGAGTTTAGAGAGACCCAGTACTTC.

The V and J genes are TRBV5-1 and TRBJ2-3; 16 bases are shared with TRBD2. In germline, CDR1 is SGHRS, CDR2 YFSETQ. The CDR3 is made up of 18 amino acids. After removal of 4 bases from V and 3 bases from J, the junction contained 8 bases not matched to a gene. The CDR3 region is CASSQGLAGGPSTDTQYF. CDR3 bases: TGCGCCAGCAGCCAGGGACTAGCGGGAGGGCCAAGTACAGATACGCAGTATTTT.

V is TRBV4-1 and J is TRBJ2-7; 7 bases fit TRBD1. V lost 3 bases to trimming and J lost 2 bases; unmatched junction nucleotides: 7. The CDR3 is 15 amino acids. CDR1 and CDR2 (germline): MGHRA, YSYEKL. CDR3 bases: TGCGCCAGCAGCCAGCCGGGACAGCCCCCCTACGAGCAGTACTTC. It specifies CASSQPGQPPYEQYF.

This clone was seen a handful of times. Other DNA sequences in this sample translate to the same CDR3. The CDR3 protein is CASSPLGQNTEAFF. As DNA, the CDR3 is TGTGCCAGCTCACCTCTGGGACAGAACACTGAAGCTTTCTTT. The J gene is TRBJ1-1, the V gene TRBV18; the D gene is possibly TRBD1 (6 bases). There are 14 residues in the CDR3. Germline V lookup: CDR1 KGHSH, CDR2 LQKENI. V was cut by 3 bases and J by 1 base, with 9 bases left in between.

V usage is TRBV7-3 and J usage is TRBJ2-2, with 7 bases lining up with TRBD2. The ends lost 0 bases at V and 4 bases at J; junction bases unmatched: 2. The germline V gene has CDR1 SGHTA and CDR2 FQGTGA. This CDR3 comprises 15 residues. The CDR3, as DNA: TGTGCCAGCAGCTTAACGGCTAGCGGCACCGGGGAGCTGTTTTTT. It is translated as CASSLTASGTGELFF.

This clone was seen only once. The chain carries TRBV21-1 and TRBJ2-7; the DNA was not used to check the table's D call, TRBD1. TRBV21-1 is termed a pseudogene. The CDR3 has 16 amino acids. CDR3 bases: TGTGCCAGCAGCGCCTCCTTGACAGGGATAGGCTACGAGCAGTACTTC. Translating gives CASSASLTGIGYEQYF.

This sequence joins TRBV5-1 and TRBJ2-1, with D possibly matching TRBD1 (7 bases). The germline gives CDR1 SGHRS, CDR2 YFSETQ. The CDR3 is 15 amino acids. V lost 7 bases and J lost 1, with 15 bases in between. The CDR3 DNA reads as TGCGCCAGCGGGGGGACAGTGAGGTCCTACAATGAGCAGTTCTTC. As protein: CASGGTVRSYNEQFF.

This clone was counted between two and nine times. The chain recombines TRBV5-8 with TRBJ2-5; 7 positions match TRBD1. The end of the DNA is better explained by TRBJ2-7, so the J call may be wrong. CDR3 length: 13 residues. Germline V gene sequence: CDR1 SGHTS, CDR2 YDEGEE. The CDR3 protein is CASSGTARDEQYF. CDR3 DNA: TGTGCCAGCAGCGGGACAGCCCGGGACGAGCAGTACTTC.